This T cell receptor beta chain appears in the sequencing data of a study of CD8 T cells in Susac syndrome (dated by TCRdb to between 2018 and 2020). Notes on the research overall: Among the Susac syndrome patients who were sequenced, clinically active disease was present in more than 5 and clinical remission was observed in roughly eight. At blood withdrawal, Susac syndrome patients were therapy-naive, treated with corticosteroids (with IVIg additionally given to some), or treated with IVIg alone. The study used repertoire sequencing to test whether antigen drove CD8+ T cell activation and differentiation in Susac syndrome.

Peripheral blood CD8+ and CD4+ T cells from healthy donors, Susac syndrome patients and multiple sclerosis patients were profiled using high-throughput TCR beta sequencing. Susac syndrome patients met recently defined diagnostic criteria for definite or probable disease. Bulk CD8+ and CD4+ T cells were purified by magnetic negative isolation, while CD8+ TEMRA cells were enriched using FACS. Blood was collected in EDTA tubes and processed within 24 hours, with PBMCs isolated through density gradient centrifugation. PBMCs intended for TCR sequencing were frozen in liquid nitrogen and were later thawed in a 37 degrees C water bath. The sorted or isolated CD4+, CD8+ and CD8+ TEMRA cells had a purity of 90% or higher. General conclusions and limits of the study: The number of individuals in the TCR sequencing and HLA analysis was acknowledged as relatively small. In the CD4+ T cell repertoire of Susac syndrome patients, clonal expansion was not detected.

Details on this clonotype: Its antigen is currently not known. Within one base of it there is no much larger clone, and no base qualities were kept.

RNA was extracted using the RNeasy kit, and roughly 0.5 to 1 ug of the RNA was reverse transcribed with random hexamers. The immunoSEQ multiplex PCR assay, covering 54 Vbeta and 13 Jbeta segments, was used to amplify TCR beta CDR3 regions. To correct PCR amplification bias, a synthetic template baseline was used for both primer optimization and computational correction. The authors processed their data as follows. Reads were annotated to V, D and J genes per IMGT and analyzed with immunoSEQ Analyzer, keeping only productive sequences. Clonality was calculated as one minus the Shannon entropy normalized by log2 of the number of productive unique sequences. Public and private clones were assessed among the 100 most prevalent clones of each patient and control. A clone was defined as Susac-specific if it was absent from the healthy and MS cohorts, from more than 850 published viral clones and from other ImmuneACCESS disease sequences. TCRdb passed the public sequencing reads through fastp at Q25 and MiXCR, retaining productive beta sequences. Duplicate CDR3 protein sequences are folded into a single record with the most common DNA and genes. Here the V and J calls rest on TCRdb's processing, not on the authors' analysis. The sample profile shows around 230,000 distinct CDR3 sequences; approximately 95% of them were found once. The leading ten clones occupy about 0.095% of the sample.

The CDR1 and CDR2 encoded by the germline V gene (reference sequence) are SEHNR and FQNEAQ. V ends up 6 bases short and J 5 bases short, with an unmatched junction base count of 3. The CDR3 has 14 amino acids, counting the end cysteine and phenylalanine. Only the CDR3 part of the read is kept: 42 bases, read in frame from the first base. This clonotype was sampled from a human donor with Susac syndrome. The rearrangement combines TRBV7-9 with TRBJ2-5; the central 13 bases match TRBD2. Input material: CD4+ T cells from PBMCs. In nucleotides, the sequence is TGTGCCAGCAGTCGGACTAGCGGGAGTGAGACCCAGTACTTC. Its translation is CASSRTSGSETQYF.